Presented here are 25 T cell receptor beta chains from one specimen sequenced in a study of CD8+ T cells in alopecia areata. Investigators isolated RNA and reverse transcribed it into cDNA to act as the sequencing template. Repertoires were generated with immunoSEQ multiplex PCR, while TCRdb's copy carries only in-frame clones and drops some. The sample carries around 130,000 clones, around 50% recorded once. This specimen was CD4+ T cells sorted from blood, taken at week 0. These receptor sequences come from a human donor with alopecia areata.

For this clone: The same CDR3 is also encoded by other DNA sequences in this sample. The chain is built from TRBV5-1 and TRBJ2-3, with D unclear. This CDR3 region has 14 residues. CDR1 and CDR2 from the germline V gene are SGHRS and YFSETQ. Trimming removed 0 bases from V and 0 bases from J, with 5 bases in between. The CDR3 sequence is CASSLDGSTDTQYF. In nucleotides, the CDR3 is TGCGCCAGCAGCTTGGACGGCAGCACAGATACGCAGTATTTT.

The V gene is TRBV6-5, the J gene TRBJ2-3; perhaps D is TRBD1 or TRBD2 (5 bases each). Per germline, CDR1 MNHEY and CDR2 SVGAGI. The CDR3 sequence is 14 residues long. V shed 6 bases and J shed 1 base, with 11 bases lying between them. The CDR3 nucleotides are TGTGCCAGCAGAGGGACCGACGGCACAGATACGCAGTATTTT. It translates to CASRGTDGTDTQYF.

As DNA, the CDR3 is TGTGCCATCAGCCCCGCAGGGGTTAACTATGGCTACACCTTC. Residues: CAISPAGVNYGYTF. This sequence joins TRBV10-3 and TRBJ1-2; a weak D match, TRBD1 (6 bases). This CDR3 has 14 amino acids. Germline V gene lookup returns CDR1 ENHRY and CDR2 SYGVKD. V shed 6 bases and J shed 1 base, with 12 bases lying between them.

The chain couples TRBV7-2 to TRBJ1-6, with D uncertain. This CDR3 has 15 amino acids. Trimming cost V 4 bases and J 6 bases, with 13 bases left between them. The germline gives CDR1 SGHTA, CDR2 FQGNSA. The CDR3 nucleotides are TGTGCCAGCAGCTACTACAGTCCTGGTAATTCACCCCTCCACTTT. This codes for CASSYYSPGNSPLHF.

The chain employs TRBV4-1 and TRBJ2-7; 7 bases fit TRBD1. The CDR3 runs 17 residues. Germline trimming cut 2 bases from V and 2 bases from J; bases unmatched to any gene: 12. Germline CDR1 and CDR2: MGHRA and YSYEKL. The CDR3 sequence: CASSQLIRGTAPYEQYF. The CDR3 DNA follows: TGCGCCAGCAGCCAATTAATCCGTGGGACAGCTCCCTACGAGCAGTACTTC.

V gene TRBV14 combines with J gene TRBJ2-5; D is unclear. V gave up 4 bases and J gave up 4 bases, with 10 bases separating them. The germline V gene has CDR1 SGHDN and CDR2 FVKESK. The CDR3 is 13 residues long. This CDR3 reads CASSPGKVETQYF. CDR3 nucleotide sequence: TGTGCCAGCAGCCCTGGTAAGGTAGAGACCCAGTACTTC.

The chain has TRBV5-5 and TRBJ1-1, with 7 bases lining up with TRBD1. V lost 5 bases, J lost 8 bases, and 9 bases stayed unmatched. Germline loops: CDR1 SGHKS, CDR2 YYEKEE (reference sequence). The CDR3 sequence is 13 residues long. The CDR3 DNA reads TGTGCCAGCAGACGGACACCGGGACAGGAAGCTTTCTTT. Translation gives CASRRTPGQEAFF.

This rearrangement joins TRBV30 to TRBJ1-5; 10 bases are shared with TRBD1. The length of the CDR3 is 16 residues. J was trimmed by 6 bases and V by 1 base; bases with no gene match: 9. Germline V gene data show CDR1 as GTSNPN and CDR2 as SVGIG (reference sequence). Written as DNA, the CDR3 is TGTGCCTGGAGTGCACTCCGACAGGGGGCCTTTCAGCCCCAGCATTTT. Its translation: CAWSALRQGAFQPQHF.

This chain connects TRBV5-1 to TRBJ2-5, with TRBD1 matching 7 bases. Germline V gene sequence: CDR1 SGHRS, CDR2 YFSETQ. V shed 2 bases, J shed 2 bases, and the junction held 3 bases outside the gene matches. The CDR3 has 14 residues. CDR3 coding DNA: TGCGCCAGCAGCTTTATACAGGGGCAAGAGACCCAGTACTTC. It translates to CASSFIQGQETQYF.

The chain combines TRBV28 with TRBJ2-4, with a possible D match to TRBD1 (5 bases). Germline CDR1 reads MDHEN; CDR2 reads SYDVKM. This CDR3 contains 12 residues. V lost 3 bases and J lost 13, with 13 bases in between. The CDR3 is CASSLTDRPQYF. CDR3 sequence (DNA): TGTGCCAGCAGTTTGACAGACCGTCCCCAGTACTTC.

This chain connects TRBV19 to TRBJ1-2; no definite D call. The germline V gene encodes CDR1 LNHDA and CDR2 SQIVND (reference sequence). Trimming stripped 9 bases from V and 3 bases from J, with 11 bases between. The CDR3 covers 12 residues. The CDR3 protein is CASSRSHYGYTF. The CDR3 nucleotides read TGTGCCAGCTCACGCTCCCACTATGGCTACACCTTC.

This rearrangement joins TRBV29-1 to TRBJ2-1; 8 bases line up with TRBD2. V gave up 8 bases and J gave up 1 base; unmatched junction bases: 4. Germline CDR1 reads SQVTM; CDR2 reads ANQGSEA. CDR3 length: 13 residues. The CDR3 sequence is CSIQRGSYNEQFF. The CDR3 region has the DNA TGCAGCATACAGCGGGGGTCCTACAATGAGCAGTTCTTC.

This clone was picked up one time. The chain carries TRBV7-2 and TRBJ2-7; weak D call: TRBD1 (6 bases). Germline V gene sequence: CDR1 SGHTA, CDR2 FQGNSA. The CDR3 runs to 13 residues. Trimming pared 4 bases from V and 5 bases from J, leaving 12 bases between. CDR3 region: CASSYGQFDEQYF. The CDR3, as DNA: TGTGCCAGCAGCTACGGACAGTTCGACGAGCAGTACTTC.

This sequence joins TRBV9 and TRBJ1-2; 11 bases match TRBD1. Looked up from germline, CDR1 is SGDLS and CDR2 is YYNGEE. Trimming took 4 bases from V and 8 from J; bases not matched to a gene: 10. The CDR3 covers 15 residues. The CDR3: CASSPWTGGAGGYTF. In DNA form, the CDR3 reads TGTGCCAGCAGCCCCTGGACAGGGGGCGCGGGGGGCTACACCTTC.

The CDR3 loop reads CAWSVRGVYGSKTDTQYF. Here the CDR3 DNA reads TGTGCCTGGAGTGTCCGAGGTGTTTACGGGAGTAAGACAGATACGCAGTATTTT. The V call is TRBV30, the J call TRBJ2-3; perhaps TRBD2 as D (6 bases). The germline V gene has CDR1 GTSNPN and CDR2 SVGIG (reference sequence). V was clipped by 0 bases and J by 3 bases, with 22 bases between them. The CDR3 has 18 amino acids.

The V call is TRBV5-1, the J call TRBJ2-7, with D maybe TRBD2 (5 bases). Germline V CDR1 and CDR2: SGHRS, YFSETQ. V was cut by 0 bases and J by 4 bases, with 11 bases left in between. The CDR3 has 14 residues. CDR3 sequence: CASSLDPSGYEQYF. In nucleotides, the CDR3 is TGCGCCAGCAGCTTGGATCCCTCGGGGTACGAGCAGTACTTC.

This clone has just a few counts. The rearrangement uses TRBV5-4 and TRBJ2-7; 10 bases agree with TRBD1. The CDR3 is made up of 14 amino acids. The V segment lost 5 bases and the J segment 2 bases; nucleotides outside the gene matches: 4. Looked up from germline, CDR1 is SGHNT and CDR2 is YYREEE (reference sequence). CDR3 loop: CASRSGQGAYEQYF. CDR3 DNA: TGTGCCAGCAGATCTGGACAGGGGGCCTACGAGCAGTACTTC.

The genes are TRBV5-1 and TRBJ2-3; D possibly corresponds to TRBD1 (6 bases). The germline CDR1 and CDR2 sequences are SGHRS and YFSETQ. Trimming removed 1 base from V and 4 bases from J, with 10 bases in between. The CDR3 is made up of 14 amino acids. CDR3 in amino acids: CASSLQGLADTQYF. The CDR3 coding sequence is TGCGCCAGCAGCTTGCAGGGGTTGGCAGATACGCAGTATTTT.

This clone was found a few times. In nucleotides, the CDR3 is TGTGCCAGCAGCGTACGGGCTAGCGGGAGTGACGGGGAGCTGTTTTTT. Protein sequence: CASSVRASGSDGELFF. The V and J genes are TRBV9 and TRBJ2-2; 10 bases align to TRBD2. V was pared by 1 base and J by 7 bases, with 7 bases of the junction left unmatched. Germline values: CDR1 SGDLS, CDR2 YYNGEE. The CDR3 has 16 amino acids.

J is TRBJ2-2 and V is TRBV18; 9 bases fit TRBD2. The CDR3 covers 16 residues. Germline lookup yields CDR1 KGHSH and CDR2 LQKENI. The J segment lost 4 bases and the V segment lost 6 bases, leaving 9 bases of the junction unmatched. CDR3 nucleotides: TGTGCCAGCTCGCCCCTTAGCGGGAGTACCACCGGGGAGCTGTTTTTT. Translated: CASSPLSGSTTGELFF. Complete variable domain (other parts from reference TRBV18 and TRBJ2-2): NAGVMQNPRHLVRRRGQEARLRCSPMKGHSHVYWYRQLPEEGLKFMVYLQKENIIDESGMPKERFSAEFPKEGPSILRIQQVVRGDSAAYFCASSPLSGSTTGELFFGEGSRLTVL.

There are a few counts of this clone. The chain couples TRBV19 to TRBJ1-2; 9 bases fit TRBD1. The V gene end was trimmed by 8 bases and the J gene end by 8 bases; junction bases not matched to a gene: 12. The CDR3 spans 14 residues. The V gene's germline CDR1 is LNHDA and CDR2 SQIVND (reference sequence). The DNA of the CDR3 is TGTGCCAGTTACCGGGACAGGGAAGGTACGGGCTACACCTTC. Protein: CASYRDREGTGYTF.

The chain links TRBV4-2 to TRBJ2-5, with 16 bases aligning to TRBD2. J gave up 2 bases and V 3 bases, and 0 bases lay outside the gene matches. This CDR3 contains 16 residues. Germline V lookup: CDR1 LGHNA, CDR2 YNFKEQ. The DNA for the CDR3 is TGTGCCAGCAGCCAGGGACTAGCGGGGGGGCAAGAGACCCAGTACTTC. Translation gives CASSQGLAGGQETQYF.

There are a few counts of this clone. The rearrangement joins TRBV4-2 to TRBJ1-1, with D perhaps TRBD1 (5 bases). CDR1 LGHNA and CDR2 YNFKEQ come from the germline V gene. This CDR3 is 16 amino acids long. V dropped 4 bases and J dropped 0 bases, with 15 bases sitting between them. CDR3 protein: CASSPSAQVMNTEAFF. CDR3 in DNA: TGTGCCAGCAGCCCTAGCGCACAGGTCATGAACACTGAAGCTTTCTTT.

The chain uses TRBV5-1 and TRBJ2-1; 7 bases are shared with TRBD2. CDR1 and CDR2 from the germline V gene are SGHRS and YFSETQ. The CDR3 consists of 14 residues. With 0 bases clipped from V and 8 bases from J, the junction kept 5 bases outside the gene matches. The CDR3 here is CASSLGTSGDEQFF. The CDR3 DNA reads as TGCGCCAGCAGCTTGGGGACTAGTGGCGATGAGCAGTTCTTC.

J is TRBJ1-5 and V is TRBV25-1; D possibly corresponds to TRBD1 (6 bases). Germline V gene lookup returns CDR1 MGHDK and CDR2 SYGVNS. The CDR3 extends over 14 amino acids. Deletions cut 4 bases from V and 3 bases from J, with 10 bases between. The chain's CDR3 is CASSGGQVNQPQHF. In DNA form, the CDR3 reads TGTGCCAGCAGTGGGGGACAAGTCAATCAGCCCCAGCATTTT.